These 23 T cell receptor beta chains originate from one sample sequenced in a study of OX40 agonist ivuxolimab in advanced cancers. The data were produced by immunoSEQ multiplex PCR, yet TCRdb's version contains in-frame clones alone and is incomplete. The table lists 65,000 to 95,000 clones, more than 75% of them singletons, with around 0.5% in the top ten. The source material was CD4+ or CD8+ T cells sorted from blood, sampled in a trial of the OX40 agonist ivuxolimab. The receptor set was obtained from an adult with an advanced solid tumor such as melanoma, head and neck, liver or kidney cancer.

The V gene is TRBV9, the J gene TRBJ2-3, with D perhaps matching TRBD2 (7 bases). Deletions cut 0 bases from V and 3 bases from J, with 17 bases between. Germline V gene sequence: CDR1 SGDLS, CDR2 YYNGEE. CDR3 length equals 17 residues. CDR3 nucleotide sequence: TGTGCCAGCAGCGTAGGGTATGGTGGGGGGGCGACAGATACGCAGTATTTT. Translation gives CASSVGYGGGATDTQYF.

The rearrangement joins TRBV7-3 to TRBJ2-3; either TRBD1 or TRBD2 may fit D (5 bases each). The CDR3 is 14 amino acids. CDR1 is SGHTA, CDR2 FQGTGA, per germline. Trimming removed 3 bases from V and 4 bases from J, with 11 bases in between. CDR3 nucleotides: TGTGCCAGCAGCTTTCAGGGACCCCCAGATACGCAGTATTTT. This translates into CASSFQGPPDTQYF.

V and J are TRBV5-5 and TRBJ2-1; perhaps TRBD1 as D (5 bases). The V gene lost 7 bases and the J gene lost 0 bases, with 11 bases spanning the gap. Germline V gene data show CDR1 as SGHKS and CDR2 as YYEKEE (reference sequence). The CDR3 is 14 residues long. The CDR3: CASHAGYSYNEQFF. As DNA, the CDR3 is TGTGCCAGCCACGCAGGGTACTCCTACAATGAGCAGTTCTTC.

This clone was seen once. The chain has TRBV5-5 and TRBJ1-2; 9 bases align to TRBD1. This CDR3 is 14 amino acids long. Germline values: CDR1 SGHKS, CDR2 YYEKEE (reference sequence). The V gene end was trimmed by 4 bases and the J gene end by 2 bases; junction bases not matched to a gene: 3. For the CDR3, the DNA is TGTGCCAGCAGCCTGGGACAGGGAAACTATGGCTACACCTTC. It yields the protein CASSLGQGNYGYTF.

This chain joins TRBV21-1 and TRBJ2-2; the table's D call, TRBD2, was not checked against the DNA. TRBV21-1 is an annotated pseudogene. The length of the CDR3 is 20 residues. The DNA for the CDR3 is TGTGCCAGCAGCACCATCCCGCAGCGGATTTGTCGAAGGAACACCGGGGAGCTGTTTTTT. The encoded protein is CASSTIPQRICRRNTGELFF.

The rearrangement joins TRBV18 to TRBJ2-3, with D possibly matching TRBD1 (6 bases). V was cut by 5 bases and J by 3 bases, with 12 bases left in between. From germline, CDR1 is KGHSH and CDR2 LQKENI. CDR3 length: 14 amino acids. This CDR3 is CASSFGQITDTQYF. CDR3 in DNA: TGTGCCAGCTCATTCGGACAGATTACAGATACGCAGTATTTT.

The chain employs TRBV4-2 and TRBJ1-3; D is unclear. Germline V gives CDR1 LGHNA, CDR2 YNFKEQ. This CDR3 contains 14 residues. V lost 4 bases and J 6 bases, leaving 13 bases between the germline ends. CDR3 sequence: CASSLKAGPNTIYF. In DNA form, the CDR3 reads TGTGCCAGCAGCCTTAAGGCTGGTCCAAACACCATATATTTT.

CDR3 DNA: TGTGCCAGCAGCCATGCCATAGTGGGGGGGCCCTACACAGATACGCAGTATTTT. Amino acids: CASSHAIVGGPYTDTQYF. The chain is built from TRBV4-2 and TRBJ2-3, with D perhaps matching TRBD2 (7 bases). This CDR3 region has 18 residues. V was clipped by 3 bases and J by 2 bases, with 21 bases between them. Germline lookup yields CDR1 LGHNA and CDR2 YNFKEQ.

The rearrangement uses TRBV23-1 and TRBJ2-7; D possibly matches TRBD1 or TRBD2 (5 bases each). TRBV23-1 is annotated as an ORF whose role is uncertain. This CDR3 has 14 amino acids. With 2 bases removed from V and 2 bases from J, the gap between germline ends came to 10 bases. The CDR3: CASSQPGPTYEQYF. The CDR3 nucleotides are TGCGCCAGCAGTCAACCGGGGCCGACCTACGAGCAGTACTTC.

In this sample, this clone turned up a few times. The rearrangement joins TRBV12-5 to TRBJ1-1; no reliable D call. The ends were cut back, 7 bases at V and 3 bases at J, with 12 bases in the middle. CDR3 length: 13 residues. Germline CDR1 reads LGHNT; CDR2 reads FRNRAP. The CDR3 sequence: CASVRGIDTEAFF. DNA for the CDR3: TGTGCTAGTGTTCGGGGAATAGACACTGAAGCTTTCTTT.

This chain joins TRBV7-2 and TRBJ2-3; unclear D gene. Looked up from germline, CDR1 is SGHTA and CDR2 is FQGNSA. Deletions cut 6 bases from V and 4 bases from J, with 8 bases between. This CDR3 comprises 12 residues. The chain's CDR3 is CASSFLPDTQYF. As DNA, the CDR3 is TGTGCCAGCAGTTTTCTTCCAGATACGCAGTATTTT.

The V call is TRBV27, the J call TRBJ2-4; D call uncertain. The CDR3 spans 15 residues. With 6 bases removed from V and 0 bases from J, the gap between germline ends came to 12 bases. The germline V gene has CDR1 MNHEY and CDR2 SMNVEV (reference sequence). CDR3 region: CASRKYTTAKNIQYF. The CDR3 nucleotides read TGTGCCAGCAGAAAATATACGACAGCCAAAAACATTCAGTACTTC.

The chain combines TRBV19 with TRBJ1-3, with 7 bases aligning to TRBD1. Germline CDR1 LNHDA, CDR2 SQIVND (reference sequence). Losses at the gene ends were 6 bases for V and 4 bases for J; bases not matched to a gene: 6. The CDR3 spans 14 residues. In DNA, the CDR3 is TGTGCCAGTAGCCGACAGGGCGACGGAAACACCATATATTTT. Translating it yields CASSRQGDGNTIYF.

The V and J genes are TRBV19 and TRBJ1-1; weak D call: TRBD1 (6 bases). V lost 5 bases, J lost 11 bases, and 12 bases lay in between. This CDR3 has 11 residues. CDR1 is LNHDA and CDR2 is SQIVND in the germline V gene (reference sequence). The CDR3 spells CASSHRVGAFF. The CDR3 DNA sequence: TGTGCCAGTAGTCACAGGGTGGGTGCTTTCTTT.

The chain couples TRBV7-3 to TRBJ2-1, with D possibly TRBD2 on 5 matching bases. The CDR3 consists of 16 residues. Trimming removed 5 bases from V and 1 base from J, with 15 bases in between. CDR1 is SGHTA, CDR2 FQGTGA, per germline. CDR3: CASSLAFVISYNEQFF. The CDR3 DNA reads TGTGCCAGCAGCCTAGCTTTTGTAATTTCCTACAATGAGCAGTTCTTC.

CDR3 sequence (DNA): TGTGCCAGCAGTGAAGCGTTAAAGGCACATGGTATTTATGGCTACACCTTC. Amino acid sequence: CASSEALKAHGIYGYTF. This sequence joins TRBV6-1 and TRBJ1-2; no definite D call. Trimming stripped 0 bases from V and 5 bases from J, with 19 bases between. The CDR3 has 17 amino acids. Germline CDR1 is MNHNS and CDR2 is SASEGT.

This clone was counted once. The chain employs TRBV5-4 and TRBJ2-5; 13 nucleotides align to TRBD2. This CDR3 has 17 residues. The germline CDR1 and CDR2 sequences are SGHNT and YYREEE (reference sequence). V lost 4 bases and J lost 5; bases outside the gene matches: 11. For the CDR3, the DNA is TGTGCCAGCAGCCGTACTAGCGGGGGGGCCGGAGGGGAGACCCAGTACTTC. Its translation: CASSRTSGGAGGETQYF. Combining the CDR3 with reference TRBV5-4 and TRBJ2-5 gives the whole variable domain ETGVTQSPTHLIKTRGQQVTLRCSSQSGHNTVSWYQQALGQGPQFIFQYYREEENGRGNFPPRFSGLQFPNYSSELNVNALELDDSALYLCASSRTSGGAGGETQYFGPGTRLLVL.

The V gene is TRBV5-1, the J gene TRBJ1-1; possible D gene TRBD1, 5 bases. The germline CDR1 and CDR2 sequences are SGHRS and YFSETQ. Deletions cut 4 bases from V and 7 bases from J, with 14 bases between. This CDR3 is built from 13 residues. This CDR3 is CASSRFEGSEAFF. The CDR3 DNA is TGCGCCAGCAGCCGGTTCGAGGGGAGTGAAGCTTTCTTT.

The rearrangement joins TRBV6-1 to TRBJ1-3; D unresolved. Trimming stripped 4 bases from V and 1 base from J, with 14 bases between. This CDR3 region has 16 residues. Germline CDR1 is MNHNS and CDR2 is SASEGT. CDR3 loop: CASSATTILSGNTIYF. The CDR3 DNA follows: TGTGCCAGCAGTGCCACCACCATCTTATCTGGAAACACCATATATTTT.

The genes are TRBV27 and TRBJ1-2, with D maybe TRBD1 (5 bases). CDR1 MNHEY and CDR2 SMNVEV come from the germline V gene (reference sequence). There are 12 residues in the CDR3. V lost 8 bases and J 2 bases, leaving 9 bases between the germline ends. CDR3 sequence (DNA): TGTGCCAGCGCCCGACAGAACTATGGCTACACCTTC. Protein: CASARQNYGYTF.

The chain uses TRBV5-4 and TRBJ1-1; D is unclear. V shed 4 bases and J shed 2 bases, with 9 bases lying between them. Germline CDR1 and CDR2: SGHNT and YYREEE (reference sequence). This CDR3 has 13 amino acids. CDR3 sequence: CASSDDPNTEAFF. In nucleotides, the CDR3 is TGTGCCAGCAGCGATGACCCCAACACTGAAGCTTTCTTT.

The chain combines TRBV7-2 with TRBJ2-1, with D hard to call. V shed 4 bases and J shed 0 bases, with 10 bases lying between them. Germline CDR1 is SGHTA and CDR2 is FQGNSA. The CDR3 extends over 15 amino acids. The CDR3 region is CASSSPGASYNEQFF. The CDR3 DNA reads TGTGCCAGCAGCTCCCCGGGTGCCTCCTACAATGAGCAGTTCTTC.

This chain joins TRBV6-5 and TRBJ1-2, with TRBD1 as a possible D gene (6 bases). Trimming left V 6 bases short and J 8 bases short, with 13 bases between. Germline V lookup: CDR1 MNHEY, CDR2 SVGAGI. The CDR3 consists of 12 residues. The CDR3 reads CASSRHRDGYTF. In DNA, the CDR3 is TGTGCCAGCAGCCGCCACAGGGACGGCTACACCTTC.